This T cell receptor beta chain stems from a study of blood T cell repertoires in COVID-19. The CDR3 length is 16 residues. As processed by the authors: Reference gene primer amplification in the assay estimated nucleated cell counts. TCRdb keeps only in-frame clones here, not all; method: immunoSEQ multiplex PCR. That table is the source of V, J and clone size, and D and trimming were worked out from the DNA. The data contain around 270,000 clones, roughly 89% of them singletons. This receptor was taken from a man in his forties with acute or convalescent COVID-19. Sequencing used peripheral blood. The V call is TRBV12-2, the J call TRBJ2-3; TRBD2 is the table's D call, not checked against the DNA. TRBV12-2 is described as a pseudogene. The DNA of the CDR3 is TGTGCAAGTCGCTTAGTTTGGCGGGGGGCCGGGGGTACGCAGTATTTT. Its translation: CASRLVWRGAGGTQYF.